This is a list of T cell receptor beta chains from one sample in a study of vaccination effects on CD4 cells after COVID-19. Profiling relied on immunoSEQ multiplex PCR, and the TCRdb table lists in-frame clones only, not all of them. This sample has approximately 70,000 clones, with under 80% found just once. These receptors have no identified antigens. This material consisted of CD4+ T cells from PBMCs cultured with HCoV-OC43 spike peptides, taken after COVID-19 vaccination. The receptor source for this set is a human donor who received a COVID-19 vaccine. The CDR3 runs from the conserved cysteine through the conserved F or W. The order of the fields is CDR3 protein, CDR3 DNA, V gene, CDR3 length, D gene, J gene, clone size. D genes are given only for firm matches. Only part of the rows carry a size: once, few, many, or a class if the clone is expanded.

CATSDFRGLAGTANTGELFF | TGTGCCACCAGTGATTTCCGTGGACTAGCGGGGACCGCGAACACCGGGGAGCTGTTTTTT | TRBV24-1 | 20 | TRBD2 | TRBJ2-2 | .
CATTWRTANTEAFF | TGTGCCACTACCTGGCGGACAGCGAACACTGAAGCTTTCTTT | TRBV19 | 14 | . | TRBJ1-1 | .
CASRRTSGGPTQETQYF | TGTGCCAGCAGACGGACTAGCGGGGGGCCTACCCAAGAGACCCAGTACTTC | TRBV3-1/TRBV3-2 | 17 | TRBD2 | TRBJ2-5 | .
CASSEYTGELFF | TGTGCCAGCAGTGAATACACCGGGGAGCTGTTTTTT | TRBV27 | 12 | . | TRBJ2-2 | .
CASSQSSEGIGQETQYF | TGCGCCAGCAGTCAATCCTCTGAGGGAATCGGGCAAGAGACCCAGTACTTC | TRBV23-1 | 17 | . | TRBJ2-5 | .
CASSAGQGVGYTF | TGTGCCAGCAGCGCGGGACAGGGGGTTGGCTACACCTTC | TRBV5-4 | 13 | TRBD1 | TRBJ1-2 | .
CASSLGHTSGTEAFF | TGTGCCAGCAGCCTGGGACACACTAGCGGGACTGAAGCTTTCTTT | TRBV3-1/TRBV3-2 | 15 | . | TRBJ1-1 | .
CASSLVGGTTEAFF | TGTGCCAGCAGCTTAGTAGGAGGGACCACTGAAGCTTTCTTT | TRBV7-8 | 14 | . | TRBJ1-1 | .
CASSLSGGREDTQYF | TGTGCCAGCAGTCTCTCGGGGGGCCGGGAAGATACGCAGTATTTT | TRBV6-2/TRBV6-3 | 15 | . | TRBJ2-3 | .
CASSLLGRVTGELFF | TGTGCCAGCAGTTTACTAGGCAGGGTAACCGGGGAGCTGTTTTTT | TRBV6-2/TRBV6-3 | 15 | . | TRBJ2-2 | .
CAIRLGQGSGELFF | TGTGCCATCAGGCTCGGGCAGGGGTCCGGGGAGCTGTTTTTT | TRBV10-3 | 14 | . | TRBJ2-2 | .
CASSEGGNQPQHF | TGTGCCAGCTCAGAGGGGGGCAATCAGCCCCAGCATTTT | TRBV18 | 13 | . | TRBJ1-5 | .
CASRFGGTNTGELFF | TGTGCCAGCCGGTTTGGGGGCACGAACACCGGGGAGCTGTTTTTT | TRBV19 | 15 | . | TRBJ2-2 | .
CASSRAGATNEKLFF | TGCGCCAGCAGCCGGGCGGGAGCAACTAATGAAAAACTGTTTTTT | TRBV5-1 | 15 | . | TRBJ1-4 | .
CASSESRSGNTIYF | TGTGCCAGCAGTGAATCTCGCTCTGGAAACACCATATATTTT | TRBV2 | 14 | . | TRBJ1-3 | few
CASSPPGGESNQPQHF | TGTGCCAGCAGCCCTCCGGGGGGTGAAAGCAATCAGCCCCAGCATTTT | TRBV7-2 | 16 | . | TRBJ1-5 | .
CASSYTDTQYF | TGTGCCAGCAGCTACACAGATACGCAGTATTTT | TRBV5-6 | 11 | . | TRBJ2-3 | .
CARSLRGQNNQPQHF | TGTGCCAGAAGCTTGCGAGGGCAAAACAATCAGCCCCAGCATTTT | TRBV5-3 | 15 | . | TRBJ1-5 | .
CASKLTGSYGYTF | TGTGCCAGCAAACTGACAGGGAGCTATGGCTACACCTTC | TRBV12-3/TRBV12-4 | 13 | TRBD1 | TRBJ1-2 | .
CASSAHVSASYTEAFF | TGTGCCAGCAGTGCTCATGTCTCAGCTTCCTACACTGAAGCTTTCTTT | TRBV2 | 16 | . | TRBJ1-1 | .
CASSKGPQETQYF | TGTGCCAGCAGCAAGGGGCCCCAAGAGACCCAGTACTTC | TRBV11-3 | 13 | . | TRBJ2-5 | .
CASSELRAGTVYGYTF | TGTGCCAGCAGTGAACTACGAGCTGGGACAGTCTATGGCTACACCTTC | TRBV2 | 16 | TRBD1 | TRBJ1-2 | .
CASSSTSGNTGELFF | TGTGCCAGCAGCTCGACTAGCGGGAACACCGGGGAGCTGTTTTTT | TRBV7-2 | 15 | TRBD2 | TRBJ2-2 | .
CASSEARKDRGRLGELFF | TGTGCCAGCAGTGAAGCGCGTAAGGACAGGGGTCGTCTCGGGGAGCTGTTTTTT | TRBV6-1 | 18 | TRBD1 | TRBJ2-2 | .
CASSHARTSGGAQGAQYF | TGTGCCAGCAGCCACGCCAGGACTAGCGGGGGAGCCCAGGGGGCCCAGTACTTC | TRBV4-2 | 18 | TRBD2 | TRBJ2-5 | .
CASSLGQGEKLFF | TGTGCCAGCAGCTTGGGACAGGGGGAAAAACTGTTTTTT | TRBV7-9 | 13 | TRBD1 | TRBJ1-4 | few
CASSYSAPYINEKLFF | TGTGCCAGCAGTTACTCGGCGCCCTACATTAATGAAAAACTGTTTTTT | TRBV6-5 | 16 | . | TRBJ1-4 | .
CASSQMTGGNTEAFF | TGTGCCAGCAGCCAGATGACAGGCGGGAACACTGAAGCTTTCTTT | TRBV3-1/TRBV3-2 | 15 | . | TRBJ1-1 | .
CASSREDTGRNTIYF | TGTGCCAGCAGCCGGGAGGATACAGGGCGAAACACCATATATTTT | TRBV7-8 | 15 | . | TRBJ1-3 | .
CAGSRGLAGGRNEQFF | TGTGCCGGCTCCCGGGGGCTAGCGGGGGGTAGGAATGAGCAGTTCTTC | TRBV11-2 | 16 | TRBD2 | TRBJ2-1 | few
CATSFDTGELFF | TGTGCCACCAGCTTCGACACCGGGGAGCTGTTTTTT | TRBV24-1 | 12 | . | TRBJ2-2 | .
CASSQGWEGEAFF | TGTGCCAGCAGCCAGGGTTGGGAGGGGGAAGCTTTCTTT | TRBV3-1/TRBV3-2 | 13 | . | TRBJ1-1 | .
CASSQDYEAVGSPLHF | TGCGCCAGCAGCCAAGATTATGAGGCGGTTGGTTCACCCCTCCACTTT | TRBV4-3 | 16 | . | TRBJ1-6 | few
CAISDRGGAADTQYF | TGTGCCATCAGTGACCGCGGGGGGGCGGCAGATACGCAGTATTTT | TRBV10-3 | 15 | TRBD2 | TRBJ2-3 | .
CASSSHRDTQYF | TGTGCCAGCAGCTCCCACAGGGACACCCAGTACTTC | TRBV7-2 | 12 | . | TRBJ2-5 | .
CAISESTGFYGEAFF | TGTGCCATCAGTGAGTCTACAGGGTTTTACGGTGAAGCTTTCTTT | TRBV10-3 | 15 | . | TRBJ1-1 | .
CASSRRTQGRGETQYF | TGTGCCAGCAGCCGAAGGACACAGGGCAGGGGGGAGACCCAGTACTTC | TRBV11-2 | 16 | TRBD1 | TRBJ2-5 | once
CASSPGGTTGELFF | TGTGCCAGCAGTCCAGGGGGCACGACCGGGGAGCTGTTTTTT | TRBV6-2/TRBV6-3 | 14 | TRBD1 | TRBJ2-2 | .
CASSFSRSENIQYF | TGTGCCAGCAGTTTTTCCCGTAGCGAAAACATTCAGTACTTC | TRBV27 | 14 | . | TRBJ2-4 | .
CASSTLLGGGRGTDTQYF | TGTGCCAGCAGCACCCTACTGGGCGGGGGGCGAGGCACAGATACGCAGTATTTT | TRBV21-1 | 18 | . | TRBJ2-3 | .
CASSESVPETQYF | TGTGCCAGCAGTGAAAGTGTCCCAGAGACCCAGTACTTC | TRBV25-1 | 13 | . | TRBJ2-5 | .
CASSRTGQGAFGTNTEAFF | TGTGCCAGCTCACGTACCGGACAGGGGGCGTTTGGGACGAACACTGAAGCTTTCTTT | TRBV18 | 19 | TRBD1 | TRBJ1-1 | once
CATMGKGAGNTEAFF | TGTGCCACCATGGGTAAGGGGGCCGGGAACACTGAAGCTTTCTTT | TRBV24-1 | 15 | TRBD1 | TRBJ1-1 | .
CASSPTSGTDTQYF | TGTGCCAGCAGTCCAACTAGCGGCACAGATACGCAGTATTTT | TRBV2 | 14 | TRBD2 | TRBJ2-3 | .
CASSPPTGATEAFF | TGTGCCAGCTCACCACCGACAGGGGCTACTGAAGCTTTCTTT | TRBV18 | 14 | TRBD1 | TRBJ1-1 | once
CAISHADRGSPEAFF | TGTGCCATCAGTCACGCGGACAGAGGAAGTCCTGAAGCTTTCTTT | TRBV10-3 | 15 | . | TRBJ1-1 | .
CASSTGLGGGNEQFF | TGTGCCAGCAGCACAGGGTTGGGGGGGGGCAATGAGCAGTTCTTC | TRBV9 | 15 | . | TRBJ2-1 | .
CASSPWGRGSTEAFF | TGTGCCAGCAGCCCTTGGGGGCGCGGATCGACTGAAGCTTTCTTT | TRBV14 | 15 | . | TRBJ1-1 | few
CASSLSGGADTQYF | TGCGCCAGCAGCTTATCCGGGGGGGCGGATACGCAGTATTTT | TRBV5-1 | 14 | TRBD2 | TRBJ2-3 | once
CASSPQQGFNSQPQHF | TGTGCCAGCTCACCACAACAGGGCTTTAATAGTCAGCCCCAGCATTTT | TRBV18 | 16 | . | TRBJ1-5 | .
CASSATLTGTDTQYF | TGTGCCAGCAGCGCCACGCTGACAGGGACAGATACGCAGTATTTT | TRBV9 | 15 | TRBD1 | TRBJ2-3 | once
CASSSGTLTGGLFF | TGTGCCAGCAGCTCCGGGACTCTGACCGGGGGACTGTTTTTT | TRBV5-6 | 14 | . | TRBJ1-4 | .
CASSQTDRGSNEKLFF | TGCGCCAGCAGCCAAACGGACAGGGGATCTAATGAAAAACTGTTTTTT | TRBV4-1 | 16 | TRBD1 | TRBJ1-4 | .
CASSVNWRRGTGELFF | TGTGCCAGCAGCGTTAACTGGCGTCGGGGCACCGGGGAGCTGTTTTTT | TRBV9 | 16 | . | TRBJ2-2 | .
CASSQLRPSQETQYF | TGTGCCAGCAGCCAGCTTAGACCCTCGCAAGAGACCCAGTACTTC | TRBV5-6 | 15 | . | TRBJ2-5 | .
CASSSGRNIQYF | TGTGCCAGCAGTTCAGGGAGAAACATTCAGTACTTC | TRBV12-3/TRBV12-4 | 12 | . | TRBJ2-4 | .